This T cell receptor beta chain emerged from a study of cytomegalovirus exposure and HLA in healthy donors. Study in general: Unique TCRs numbering about 85 million, obtained from HLA-typed donors, made up an early data release.

Study outcomes and limitations: It was confirmed in vitro that a few of the CMV-associated chains were specific for CMV antigens. Common viral pathogens were later found to be apparently linked to several of the most significant clusters.

The V gene end was trimmed by 0 bases and the J gene end by 5 bases; junction bases not matched to a gene: 11. The V gene's germline CDR1 is SGHDT and CDR2 YYEEEE. CDR3 length: 17 amino acids. In the PCR, 60 Vbeta and 13 Jbeta primers were used. TCRdb's table, derived via immunoSEQ multiplex PCR, lists solely in-frame clones and lacks some. The data hold 130,000 or so clones, with 65% to 80% observed a single time. For this clone: Its antigen is not known.

The source of this sequence is a male donor in good health and CMV-seropositive. Input material: PBMCs. The V gene is TRBV5-6, the J gene TRBJ1-1; 9 positions match TRBD1. The CDR3 sequence is CASSLVGVTGGATEAFF. For the CDR3, the DNA is TGTGCCAGCAGCTTGGTAGGTGTCACAGGGGGCGCGACTGAAGCTTTCTTT. Full variable domain (rest looked up from reference TRBV5-6 and TRBJ1-1): DAGVTQSPTHLIKTRGQQVTLRCSPKSGHDTVSWYQQALGQGPQFIFQYYEEEERQRGNFPDRFSGHQFPNYSSELNVNALLLGDSALYLCASSLVGVTGGATEAFFGQGTRLTVV.